Listed here are 30 T cell receptor beta chains from one sample, sequenced in a study of T cells after yellow fever vaccination. One entry per CDR3 protein results from TCRdb running MiXCR on the 5' RACE reads. The repertoire consists of approximately 120,000 distinct CDR3 sequences, with roughly 15% occurring once and the leading ten covering roughly 45%. The specimen was CD8+ T cells sorted from PBMCs, collected 5 days after the yellow fever booster vaccination. Source of these receptors: a man aged 18 to 29 who received the YFV17D yellow fever vaccine.

The chain recombines TRBV29-1 with TRBJ2-3, with 12 bases lining up with TRBD2. Trimming took 7 bases from V and 1 from J; bases not matched to a gene: 15. Germline V CDR1 and CDR2: SQVTM, ANQGSEA. The length of the CDR3 is 18 residues. CDR3 residues: CSANRPTASGGGTDTQYF. Here the CDR3 DNA reads TGCAGCGCCAACCGACCAACTGCTAGCGGGGGGGGCACAGATACGCAGTATTTT.

This chain connects TRBV7-8 to TRBJ1-5; D is perhaps TRBD1 (6 bases). CDR1 is SGHVS and CDR2 is FQNEAQ in the germline V gene. The CDR3 runs to 14 residues. The ends were cut back, 5 bases at V and 3 bases at J, with 11 bases in the middle. The CDR3 sequence is CASSPSGANQPQHF. The CDR3, as DNA: TGTGCCAGCAGCCCGTCGGGGGCCAATCAGCCCCAGCATTTT.

This clonotype was detected a few times. The V gene is TRBV30, the J gene TRBJ1-2; 8 bases line up with TRBD1. V was pared by 6 bases and J by 2 bases, with 8 bases of the junction left unmatched. The CDR3 is 14 residues long. Germline V lookup: CDR1 GTSNPN, CDR2 SVGIG (reference sequence). This CDR3 is CACHKDRANYGYTF. Here the CDR3 DNA reads TGTGCCTGCCACAAGGACAGGGCCAACTATGGCTACACCTTC.

The chain uses TRBV6-2 or TRBV6-3 and TRBJ1-1; TRBD1 is a possible D gene (5 bases). The germline V and J ends were trimmed by 6 bases and 4 bases, with 12 bases remaining between them. The CDR3 has 13 amino acids. Per germline, CDR1 MNHEY and CDR2 SVGEGT. CDR3 loop: CASRAGGTTEAFF. CDR3 nucleotide sequence: TGTGCCAGCAGGGCAGGCGGGACCACTGAAGCTTTCTTT.

The chain has TRBV4-3 and TRBJ1-2; D perhaps matches TRBD1 (6 bases). This CDR3 contains 18 residues. Trimming cost V 1 base and J 4 bases, with 22 bases left between them. Germline V gives CDR1 LGHNA, CDR2 YSLEER. The CDR3 DNA sequence: TGCGCCAGCAGCCAAGCAGGTCCGAGGTTACAGGGCCTCTATGGCTACACCTTC. Translated: CASSQAGPRLQGLYGYTF.

This clonotype was counted only a few times. V gene TRBV7-9 combines with J gene TRBJ2-1, with D hard to call. Per the germline V gene, CDR1 is SEHNR and CDR2 is FQNEAQ (reference sequence). CDR3 length: 14 residues. V lost 4 bases and J 0 bases, leaving 7 bases between the germline ends. The CDR3 DNA sequence: TGTGCCAGCAGCTCCGCGAGCTCCTACAATGAGCAGTTCTTC. The encoded protein is CASSSASSYNEQFF.

The chain is built from TRBV6-2 or TRBV6-3 and TRBJ2-1; D is uncertain. The CDR3 runs 14 residues. Germline V gene lookup returns CDR1 MNHEY and CDR2 SVGEGT. Trimming took off 0 bases at V and 4 bases at J, with 7 bases between the two ends. The CDR3 DNA reads TGTGCCAGCAGTTACTCGGGGTATTACAATGAGCAGTTCTTC. Its protein is CASSYSGYYNEQFF.

Details on this clonotype: An end of the junction does not agree with germline; a read error may underlie this. CDR3 protein: CACRDSGGYTF. The CDR3 nucleotides are TGTGCCTGCAGAGACAGCGGTGGCTACACCTTC. The V call is TRBV12-3 or TRBV12-4, the J call TRBJ1-2, with D possibly being TRBD1 (5 bases). The CDR3 contains 11 residues.

This clonotype turned up a few times. The chain links TRBV10-2 to TRBJ1-2; D gene ambiguous. The CDR3 has 13 residues. CDR1 is WSHSY, CDR2 SAAADI, per germline. With 6 bases removed from V and 7 bases from J, the gap between germline ends came to 15 bases. CDR3 nucleotides: TGCGCCAGCAGCCCCAGCGAGGTGGCTGGCTACACCTTC. This gives the protein CASSPSEVAGYTF.

This clonotype was found many times. J is TRBJ2-7 and V is TRBV10-3, with D possibly TRBD1 on 6 matching bases. V was pared by 10 bases and J by 6 bases, with 22 bases between. The CDR3 is 14 amino acids. Germline CDR1 is ENHRY and CDR2 is SYGVKD. CDR3 protein: CATRGTFITSEQYV. DNA for the CDR3: TGTGCCACAAGGGGGACATTTATTACCAGCGAGCAGTACGTC.

This clonotype was seen at least ten times. V usage is TRBV12-3 or TRBV12-4 and J usage is TRBJ2-1, with 7 positions matching TRBD2. The CDR3 consists of 15 residues. J lost 4 bases, V lost 8 bases, and 11 bases had no gene match. The DNA of the CDR3 is TGTGCCAGCGGGGGGATCGGGAGGCCTTACAATGAGCAGTTCTTC. Translating gives CASGGIGRPYNEQFF.

This clonotype was observed a handful of times. V usage is TRBV3-1 and J usage is TRBJ2-5; possible D gene TRBD2, 6 bases. Germline assignment: CDR1 LGHDT and CDR2 YNNKEL (reference sequence). The CDR3 extends over 14 amino acids. Trimming removed 3 bases at V and 5 bases at J, with 13 bases between. The CDR3 loop is CASSHLSGRETQYF. As DNA, the CDR3 is TGTGCCAGCAGCCACCTTTCTGGGAGGGAGACCCAGTACTTC.

V usage is TRBV15 and J usage is TRBJ1-1; D remains ambiguous. CDR1 LNHNV and CDR2 YYDKDF come from the germline V gene (reference sequence). Trimming removed 4 bases from V and 1 base from J, with 13 bases in between. There are 15 residues in the CDR3. CDR3 sequence (DNA): TGTGCCACCAGCACCTCTCGCTGGGGGAACACTGAAGCTTTCTTT. Amino acid sequence: CATSTSRWGNTEAFF. The complete variable domain, with remaining parts taken from reference TRBV15 and TRBJ1-1, reads DAMVIQNPRYQVTQFGKPVTLSCSQTLNHNVMYWYQQKSSQAPKLLFHYYDKDFNNEADTPDNFQSRRPNTSFCFLDIRSPGLGDTAMYLCATSTSRWGNTEAFFGQGTRLTVV.

The chain links TRBV3-1 to TRBJ1-5; D is possibly TRBD1 (5 bases). Looked up from germline, CDR1 is LGHDT and CDR2 is YNNKEL (reference sequence). The V end lost 0 bases, the J end lost 3 bases, and 12 bases lay between the germline ends. The CDR3 consists of 16 residues. CDR3 region: CASSQEGWGYNQPQHF. The CDR3 nucleotides read TGTGCCAGCAGCCAAGAAGGGTGGGGGTACAATCAGCCCCAGCATTTT.

This clonotype was seen a few times. This chain uses TRBV29-1 with TRBJ2-1, with D possibly matching TRBD1 (6 bases). Trimming took off 4 bases at V and 6 bases at J, with 16 bases between the two ends. Per the germline V gene, CDR1 is SQVTM and CDR2 is ANQGSEA. This CDR3 comprises 14 residues. This chain's CDR3 is CSVVYRELPNEQFF. In DNA, the CDR3 is TGCAGCGTTGTTTACAGGGAGCTTCCCAATGAGCAGTTCTTC.

The chain has TRBV6-4 and TRBJ1-1; unclear D gene. Between the trimmed V and J ends, which lost 5 bases and 3 bases, there was a span of 16 bases. CDR3 length equals 15 residues. Germline lookup yields CDR1 MRHNA and CDR2 SNTAGT. This CDR3 reads CASSTGKEADTEAFF. CDR3 nucleotides: TGTGCCAGCAGTACCGGGAAGGAGGCAGACACTGAAGCTTTCTTT.

This clonotype was observed a handful of times. This may be a read error: a much more frequent sequence differs by one nucleotide. The chain links TRBV9 to TRBJ1-6; D is perhaps TRBD1 (6 bases). This CDR3 is built from 15 residues. The V and J ends lost 3 bases and 9 bases respectively, with 16 bases between them. Germline loops: CDR1 SGDLS, CDR2 YYNGEE. Here the CDR3 reads CASSEAYRETSPLHF. The CDR3 nucleotides are TGTGCCAGCAGCGAAGCGTACAGGGAGACTTCACCCCTCCACTTT.

This clonotype has only a few counts. V gene TRBV25-1 combines with J gene TRBJ1-6; D might be TRBD1 (5 bases). The CDR3 extends over 14 amino acids. The germline CDR1 and CDR2 sequences are MGHDK and SYGVNS. Trimming pared 8 bases from V and 8 bases from J, leaving 16 bases between. The CDR3 DNA reads as TGTGCCAGCGGTCAGGGACGGGATTATTCACCCCTCCACTTT. Amino acid sequence: CASGQGRDYSPLHF.

This clonotype was observed a few times. The CDR3 reads CASSLEGGRSYEQYF. The CDR3 DNA is TGTGCCAGCAGCTTGGAGGGGGGGCGGTCCTACGAGCAGTACTTC. The chain recombines TRBV5-4 with TRBJ2-7; perhaps TRBD2 as D (7 bases). Trimming stripped 0 bases from V and 1 base from J, with 11 bases between. CDR3 length: 15 amino acids. Germline CDR1 and CDR2: SGHNT and YYREEE (reference sequence).

This clonotype was counted between two and nine times. V gene TRBV7-9 combines with J gene TRBJ2-7; TRBD1 matches 11 bases. CDR3 length equals 15 residues. The J segment lost 4 bases and the V segment lost 4 bases, leaving 6 bases of the junction unmatched. Germline CDR1 reads SEHNR; CDR2 reads FQNEAQ (reference sequence). The CDR3 here is CASSSDRGRGYEQYF. The CDR3 nucleotides read TGTGCCAGCAGCTCGGACAGGGGGCGAGGTTACGAGCAGTACTTC.

The chain carries TRBV4-1 and TRBJ1-1; no clear D. Germline V gene lookup returns CDR1 MGHRA and CDR2 YSYEKL. The CDR3 extends over 14 amino acids. Trimming left V 3 bases short and J 1 base short, with 9 bases between. This CDR3 is CASSQLHQNTEAFF. The CDR3 nucleotides read TGCGCCAGCAGCCAGCTACACCAGAACACTGAAGCTTTCTTT.

This clonotype has only a few counts. The chain recombines TRBV3-1 with TRBJ1-5; D remains ambiguous. There are 13 residues in the CDR3. Germline V gene sequence: CDR1 LGHDT, CDR2 YNNKEL (reference sequence). V was pared by 0 bases and J by 5 bases, with 5 bases between. The CDR3 DNA follows: TGTGCCAGCAGCCAAGAGGGTTATCAGCCCCAGCATTTT. It is translated as CASSQEGYQPQHF.

This clonotype was counted many times. This chain uses TRBV6-1 with TRBJ2-3, with TRBD1 as a possible D gene (5 bases). V lost 2 bases, J lost 4 bases, and 10 bases lay in between. The germline V gene has CDR1 MNHNS and CDR2 SASEGT. CDR3 length equals 14 residues. CDR3 loop: CASSELGPSDTQYF. The CDR3, as DNA: TGTGCCAGCAGTGAATTGGGGCCTTCAGATACGCAGTATTTT.

J is TRBJ2-2 and V is TRBV12-3 or TRBV12-4; the D is unclear. This CDR3 comprises 14 residues. V was shortened by 6 bases and J by 8 bases, with 16 bases between the two germline ends. CDR3 DNA: TGTGCCAGCAGCAGATTAATCGAGTGGGGGGAGCTGTTTTTT. It translates to CASSRLIEWGELFF.

The V and J genes are TRBV6-2 or TRBV6-3 and TRBJ2-1; 12 bases map to TRBD2. The CDR3 covers 14 residues. CDR1 is MNHEY and CDR2 is SVGEGT in the germline V gene. Trimming removed 8 bases from V and 4 bases from J; junction bases left unmatched: 3. CDR3 loop: CASHGLAGYNEQFF. The CDR3 coding sequence is TGTGCCAGCCACGGACTAGCGGGGTACAATGAGCAGTTCTTC.

The chain is built from TRBV12-3 or TRBV12-4 and TRBJ2-5; no clear D. Trimming shortened V by 3 bases and J by 4 bases, and 12 bases separated the two germline ends. The CDR3 runs 14 residues. The CDR3 protein is CASSFSTPVETQYF. DNA of the CDR3: TGTGCCAGCAGTTTCTCCACGCCAGTAGAGACCCAGTACTTC.

This clonotype appeared many times. The chain has TRBV6-4 and TRBJ1-4; a weak D match, TRBD1 (5 bases). Germline assignment: CDR1 MRHNA and CDR2 SNTAGT. Deletions cut 6 bases from V and 7 bases from J, with 9 bases between. The CDR3 is 12 residues long. The CDR3 sequence: CASRWGFEKLFF. CDR3 DNA sequence: TGTGCCAGCAGATGGGGGTTTGAAAAACTGTTTTTT.

In this sample, this clonotype turned up a few times. This chain links TRBV24-1 with TRBJ1-5; 7 nucleotides match TRBD1. With 5 bases clipped from V and 3 bases from J, the junction kept 6 bases outside the gene matches. In germline, CDR1 is KGHDR, CDR2 SFDVKD. The CDR3 has 15 residues. The CDR3 coding sequence is TGTGCCACCAGTGGGGAGACAGGGCTCAATCAGCCCCAGCATTTT. This gives the protein CATSGETGLNQPQHF.

This clonotype was detected only a few times. The rearrangement links TRBV6-1 to TRBJ2-7, with D tentatively TRBD1 (5 bases). V was clipped by 4 bases and J by 2 bases, with 9 bases between them. The CDR3 loop spans 13 amino acids. CDR1 and CDR2 from the germline V gene are MNHNS and SASEGT. In DNA, the CDR3 is TGTGCCAGCAGTGCCGACAGAACCTACGAGCAGTACGTC. Its protein product is CASSADRTYEQYV.

This clonotype appeared a few times. The chain recombines TRBV6-6 with TRBJ2-2; D is ambiguous. V lost 2 bases, J lost 8 bases, and 6 bases lay in between. Germline lookup yields CDR1 MNHNY and CDR2 SVGAGI (reference sequence). The CDR3 contains 12 residues. This CDR3 is CASSYELGELFF. Written as DNA, the CDR3 is TGTGCCAGCAGTTACGAGCTTGGGGAGCTGTTTTTT.